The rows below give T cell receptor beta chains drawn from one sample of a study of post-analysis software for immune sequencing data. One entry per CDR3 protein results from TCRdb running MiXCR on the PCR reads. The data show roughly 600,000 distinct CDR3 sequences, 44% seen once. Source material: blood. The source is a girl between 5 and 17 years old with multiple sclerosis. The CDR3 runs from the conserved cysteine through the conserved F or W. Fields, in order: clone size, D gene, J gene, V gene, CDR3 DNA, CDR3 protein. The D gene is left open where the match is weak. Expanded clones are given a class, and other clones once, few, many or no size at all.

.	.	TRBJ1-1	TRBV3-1	TGTGCCAGCAGCCAAGCGGACGTAAACACTGAAGCTTTCTTT	CASSQADVNTEAFF
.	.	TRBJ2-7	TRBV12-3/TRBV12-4	TGTGCCAGCAGTGGGAAGGTACCCGGCGGGGAGCAGTACTTC	CASSGKVPGGEQYF
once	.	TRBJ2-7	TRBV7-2	TGTGCCAGCAGCCCCCGACAGGATAGCTCCTACGAGCAGTACTTC	CASSPRQDSSYEQYF
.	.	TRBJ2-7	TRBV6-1	TGTGCCAGCAGGGCGGGCCGCGAGGCCGAGCAGTACTTC	CASRAGREAEQYF
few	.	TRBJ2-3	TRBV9	TGTGCCAGCAGCGACACAGGGCGCTCACGCACAGATACGCAGTATTTT	CASSDTGRSRTDTQYF
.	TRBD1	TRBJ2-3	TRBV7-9	TGTGCCAGCAGTCGATTCCGGGACAGGGACACAGATACGCAGTATTTT	CASSRFRDRDTDTQYF
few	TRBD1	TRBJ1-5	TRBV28	TGTGCCAGCAGTTTATGGTTGGACAGGGATCAGCCCCAGCATTTT	CASSLWLDRDQPQHF
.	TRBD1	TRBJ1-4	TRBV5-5	TGTGCCAGCAGCTTGGGACAGGGGATTGGGAATGAAAAACTGTTTTTT	CASSLGQGIGNEKLFF
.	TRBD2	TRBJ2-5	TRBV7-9	TGTGCCAGCAGCCACCGACTAGCGGGAGGGATTGAGACCCAGTACTTC	CASSHRLAGGIETQYF
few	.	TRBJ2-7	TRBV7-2	TGTGCCAGCAGCGCTTATACGGAGTACGAGCAGTACTTC	CASSAYTEYEQYF
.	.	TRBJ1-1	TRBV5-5	TGTGCCAGCAGCTTGTACGGTTCATACACTGAAGCTTTCTTT	CASSLYGSYTEAFF
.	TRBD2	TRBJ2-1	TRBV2	TGTGCCAGCAGTGCGGTAGCGGGAGTTCTCAATGAGCAGTTCTTC	CASSAVAGVLNEQFF
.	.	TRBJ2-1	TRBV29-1	TGCAGCGTCTCCTATGGGGGGCGGTCTTACAATGAGCAGTTCTTC	CSVSYGGRSYNEQFF
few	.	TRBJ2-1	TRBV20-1	TGCAGTGCTCGGATTGTCTACAATGAGCAGTTCTTC	CSARIVYNEQFF
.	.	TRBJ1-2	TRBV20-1	TGCAGTGCTCGCCCGGGGGGGTCCTATGGCTACACCTTC	CSARPGGSYGYTF
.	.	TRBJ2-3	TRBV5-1	TGCGCCAGCAGCTTGGGACTAGAGGCGGATACGCAGTATTTT	CASSLGLEADTQYF
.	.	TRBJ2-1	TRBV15	TGTGCCACCAGGACGGTGTACAATGAGCAGTTCTTC	CATRTVYNEQFF
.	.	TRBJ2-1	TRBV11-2	TGTGCCAGCATACACGGAGGGCTAGCTGTCAATGAGCAGTTCTTC	CASIHGGLAVNEQFF
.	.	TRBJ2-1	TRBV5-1	TGCGCCAGCAGCTTGATCGGGAGTGGGGGCTACAATGAGCAGTTCTTC	CASSLIGSGGYNEQFF
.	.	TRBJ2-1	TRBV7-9	TGTGCCAGCAGCTTAGACAGGGCTTACGGTGAGCAGTTCTTC	CASSLDRAYGEQFF
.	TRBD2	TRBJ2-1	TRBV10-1	TGCGCCAGCCCCCCGGGACTAGCATACAATGAGCAGTTCTTC	CASPPGLAYNEQFF
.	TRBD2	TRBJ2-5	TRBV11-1	TGTGCCAGCAGCTTAGCGCGCCTAGCGGGAATAGAGACCCAGTACTTC	CASSLARLAGIETQYF
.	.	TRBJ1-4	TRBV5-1	TGCGCCAGCAGCGAGGGACCGGCTAGAGCTAATGAAAAACTGTTTTTT	CASSEGPARANEKLFF
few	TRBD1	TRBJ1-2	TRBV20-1	TGCAGTGCTCCTTTACAGGGGGCGTTCGGCTACACCTTC	CSAPLQGAFGYTF
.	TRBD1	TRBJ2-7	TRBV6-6	TGTGCCAGCAGTTACTCGACGGGACAGATAGACTACGAGCAGTACTTC	CASSYSTGQIDYEQYF
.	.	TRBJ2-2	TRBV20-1	TGCAGTGCTCTATCCTCCCGGGGCACCGGGGAGCTGTTTTTT	CSALSSRGTGELFF
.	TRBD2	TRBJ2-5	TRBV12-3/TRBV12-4	TGTGCCAGCAGTTTGACTAGCGGGAGGGAAGTCAACGAGCGGTACTTC	CASSLTSGREVNERYF
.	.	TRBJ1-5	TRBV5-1	TGCGCCAGCAGCTTTGGGAATCGCAATCAGCCCCAGCATTTT	CASSFGNRNQPQHF
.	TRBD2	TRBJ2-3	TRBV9	TGTGCCAGCAGCGTAACTCACCCCGGGGGGGGAGCAGATACGCAGTATTTT	CASSVTHPGGGADTQYF
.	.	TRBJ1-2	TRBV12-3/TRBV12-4	TGTGCCAGCAGCCCGACAGGAAGGCGTTTGGACTATGGCTACACCTTC	CASSPTGRRLDYGYTF
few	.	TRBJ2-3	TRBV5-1	TGCGCCAGCAGCTTGGAGCTGTACACAGATACGCAGTATTTT	CASSLELYTDTQYF
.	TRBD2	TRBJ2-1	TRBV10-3	TGTGCCATCAGGGGGGGGACTAGCGTAGAAAATGAGCAGTTCTTC	CAIRGGTSVENEQFF
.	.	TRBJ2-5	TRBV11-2	TGTGCCAGCAGCATGGGACGCCTGGAGACCCAGTACTTC	CASSMGRLETQYF
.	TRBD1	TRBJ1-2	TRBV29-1	TGCAGCGCTATTATAACAGGGGCCTTGAACTATGGCTACACCTTC	CSAIITGALNYGYTF
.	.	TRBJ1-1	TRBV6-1	TGTGCCAGCAATCGAGTTCTTTTGAACACTGAAGCTTTCTTT	CASNRVLLNTEAFF
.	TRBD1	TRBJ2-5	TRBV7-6	TGTGCCAGCAGCCTCGGGACAGGCCTTATGAAGACCCAGTACTTC	CASSLGTGLMKTQYF
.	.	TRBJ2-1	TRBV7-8	TGTGCCAGCAGCTTAGAACAGGGCGCTGAGCAGTTCTTC	CASSLEQGAEQFF
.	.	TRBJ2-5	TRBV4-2	TGTGCCAGCAGCCAAGATCTAGAGGGATTGCAAGAGACCCAGTACTTC	CASSQDLEGLQETQYF
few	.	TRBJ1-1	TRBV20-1	TGCAGTGCTAGAGATCTTAGAGGGGGTCTTGAAGCTTTCTTT	CSARDLRGGLEAFF
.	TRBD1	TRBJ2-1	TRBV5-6	TGTGCCAGCAGCCCCTCTGTGGGACAGGGGGCCTACAATGAGCAGTTCTTC	CASSPSVGQGAYNEQFF
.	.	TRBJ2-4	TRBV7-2	TGTGCCAGCAGCAGGCCCGCTCAAAACATTCAGTACTTC	CASSRPAQNIQYF
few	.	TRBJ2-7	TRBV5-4	TGTGCCAGCAGAAGAATGGGGGCTCGTTACGAGCAGTACTTC	CASRRMGARYEQYF
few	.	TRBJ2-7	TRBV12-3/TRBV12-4	TGTGCCAGTCAGGGGTTAGGCGAGCAGTACTTC	CASQGLGEQYF
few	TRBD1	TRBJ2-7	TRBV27	TGTGCCAGCAGTCCCCGGACAGGGGCTACCTACGAGCAGTACTTC	CASSPRTGATYEQYF
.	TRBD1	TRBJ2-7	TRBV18	TGTGCCAGCTCACCCTTTGGACAGGGGCGCCTTTACGAGCAGTACTTC	CASSPFGQGRLYEQYF
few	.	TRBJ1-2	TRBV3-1	TGTGCCAGCAGCCACGGAGGGGGAGATGGCGGCTACACCTTC	CASSHGGGDGGYTF
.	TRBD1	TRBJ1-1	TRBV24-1	TGTGCCACCAGTGATTCCGGACAGGGGGAAGCTTTCTTT	CATSDSGQGEAFF
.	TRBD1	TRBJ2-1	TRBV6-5	TGTGCCAGCAGGCAGGGGGCCTCCTACAATGAGCAGTTCTTC	CASRQGASYNEQFF
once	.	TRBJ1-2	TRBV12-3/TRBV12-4	TGTGCCAGCAGTTTGAGACAGGAGTCCGACTACACCTTC	CASSLRQESDYTF
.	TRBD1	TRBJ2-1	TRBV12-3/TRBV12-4	TGTGCCAGCAGTCGGCTAGGGACAGGCGGCTCCTACAATGAGCAGTTCTTC	CASSRLGTGGSYNEQFF
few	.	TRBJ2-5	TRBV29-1	TGCAGCGTAGGTAGGGGGTACCAAGAGACCCAGTACTTC	CSVGRGYQETQYF
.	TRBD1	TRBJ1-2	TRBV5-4	TGTGCCAGCAGCTCCATGGGGACAGGGGGCGATGGCTACACCTTC	CASSSMGTGGDGYTF
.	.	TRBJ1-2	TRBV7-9	TGCGCCAGCAGCAACGAACAGGGCTATGGCTACACCTTC	CASSNEQGYGYTF
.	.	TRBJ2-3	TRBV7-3	TGTGCCAGCAGTCTCGGGGTAGGGGCCAGCACAGATACGCAGTATTTT	CASSLGVGASTDTQYF
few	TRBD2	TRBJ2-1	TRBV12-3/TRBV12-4	TGTGCCAGCAGACACCTTAGCGGGACCTACAATGAGCAGTTCTTC	CASRHLSGTYNEQFF
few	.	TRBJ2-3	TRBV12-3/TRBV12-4	TGTGCCAGCAGTTTTGGGCGGGGTCACCTTACAGATACGCAGTATTTT	CASSFGRGHLTDTQYF
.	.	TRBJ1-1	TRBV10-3	TGTGCCATCAGTCCGAGGACAAGCCTCAACACTGAAGCTTTCTTT	CAISPRTSLNTEAFF
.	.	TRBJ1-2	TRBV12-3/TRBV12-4	TGTGCCAGCAGTTTAGCGTGGACGGTTAACTATGGCTACACCTTC	CASSLAWTVNYGYTF
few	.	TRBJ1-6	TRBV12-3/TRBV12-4	TGTGCCAGCAGTTTGAGACAGGATAATTCACCCCTCCACTTT	CASSLRQDNSPLHF
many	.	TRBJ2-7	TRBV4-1	TGCGCCAGCAGCCAAGATCGGAGAGGGGACCCGCCCTACGAGCAGTACTTC	CASSQDRRGDPPYEQYF